This TCR beta chain was captured by sequencing in a study of T cell responses to AZD1222 COVID-19 vaccine. Study findings and constraints: Without day 14 samples, only post-peak T cell repertoires were studied. At baseline, just five to seven AZD1222 recipients tested seropositive. Most donors were white British, females outnumbered males, and clonal diversity was possibly underestimated.

The CDR3 spans 12 residues. Deletions cut 2 bases from V and 10 bases from J, with 11 bases between. Germline V CDR1 and CDR2: SGHTA, FQGNSA. Sequencing was performed with immunoSEQ multiplex PCR; in TCRdb, only in-frame clones are kept and a portion is missing. The table has 95,000 to 100,000 clones, about four fifths seen once. Second-dose intervals near 4 or 12 weeks were combined. About this clone itself: What it binds is not known.

This TCR was recovered from an adult who received the AZD1222 COVID-19 vaccine. The V call is TRBV7-2, the J call TRBJ1-2; D not certain. Source: peripheral blood, taken 28 days after the second AZD1222 dose. The CDR3 is CASSLMERDYTF. In DNA form, the CDR3 reads TGTGCCAGCAGCTTAATGGAAAGAGACTACACCTTC. The entire variable domain, with the rest obtained from reference TRBV7-2 and TRBJ1-2, is as follows: GAGVSQSPSNKVTEKGKDVELRCDPISGHTALYWYRQSLGQGLEFLIYFQGNSAPDKSGLPSDRFSAERTGGSVSTLTIQRTQQEDSAVYLCASSLMERDYTFGSGTRLTVV.